The clone carrying this TCR beta chain was picked up a small number of times. Here immunoSEQ multiplex PCR was the method, and the copy in TCRdb shows in-frame clones only, minus some. The sample lists approximately 87,000 clones, about 92% occurring once. V was trimmed by 2 bases and J by 0 bases, leaving 10 bases between them. The CDR3 covers 15 residues. From germline, CDR1 is MNHEY and CDR2 SMNVEV (reference sequence). This sample is part of a study of OX40 agonist ivuxolimab in advanced cancers. Turning to the study itself: Of mixed ages from 23 to 79 and averaging around 60 years, the group was approximately 84% male. Allowance was made for prior anti-PD-1, anti-PD-L1 or anti-CTLA-4 therapy, and roughly 40% had some.

Sample: CD4+ or CD8+ T cells sorted from blood, taken in a trial of the OX40 agonist ivuxolimab. The J gene is TRBJ1-1, the V gene TRBV27; D unresolved. The origin of this receptor is an adult with an advanced solid tumor such as melanoma, head and neck, liver or kidney cancer. The CDR3 here is CASSLAQSLNTEAFF. CDR3 coding DNA: TGTGCCAGCAGTTTAGCGCAATCCCTGAACACTGAAGCTTTCTTT.